This is a list of T cell receptor beta chains from one sample in a study of blood T cell repertoires in COVID-19. Profiling relied on immunoSEQ multiplex PCR, and the TCRdb table lists in-frame clones only, not all of them. The profile shows about 310,000 clones, around 91% of them singletons. The sequencing sample was made of peripheral blood. Receptors were obtained from a woman aged 40 to 50 with COVID-19, enrolled during active disease. Both conserved end residues are part of each CDR3. A D gene is named only where the DNA matches it firmly. Not all rows give a size; the values are once, few, many and, for expanded clones, a class.

length: 13; V: TRBV7-2; size: .; D: TRBD2; J: TRBJ2-7; CDR3: CASSLREVGEQYF; DNA: TGTGCCAGCAGCTTGCGGGAGGTGGGGGAGCAGTACTTC
length: 16; V: TRBV9; size: once; D: .; J: TRBJ1-1; CDR3: CASSFGVGLSNTEAFF; DNA: TGTGCCAGCAGCTTCGGGGTTGGTCTATCGAACACTGAAGCTTTCTTT
length: 12; V: TRBV7-9; size: few; D: .; J: TRBJ1-6; CDR3: CASSLRGSPLHF; DNA: TGTGCCAGCAGCTTGAGAGGGTCACCCCTCCACTTT
length: 18; V: TRBV14; size: .; D: TRBD1; J: TRBJ2-7; CDR3: CASSQDWDSTTFSYEQYF; DNA: TGTGCCAGCAGCCAAGACTGGGACAGTACCACTTTCTCCTACGAGCAGTACTTC
length: 14; V: TRBV29-1; size: .; D: .; J: TRBJ1-1; CDR3: CSVERRVLNTEAFF; DNA: TGCAGCGTTGAAAGGAGGGTTTTGAACACTGAAGCTTTCTTT
length: 14; V: TRBV19; size: .; D: TRBD1; J: TRBJ1-2; CDR3: CASRPTGNGNGYTF; DNA: TGTGCCAGTAGGCCGACAGGGAATGGAAATGGCTACACCTTC
length: 16; V: TRBV4-3; size: .; D: TRBD2; J: TRBJ2-3; CDR3: CASSQLAGGRGDTQYF; DNA: TGCGCCAGCAGCCAGTTAGCGGGGGGCCGAGGAGATACGCAGTATTTT
length: 15; V: TRBV7-2; size: .; D: TRBD1; J: TRBJ1-4; CDR3: CASSLYGTGDEKLFF; DNA: TGTGCCAGCAGCTTATACGGGACAGGGGATGAAAAACTGTTTTTT
length: 15; V: TRBV5-1; size: .; D: TRBD1; J: TRBJ2-7; CDR3: CASSLGTGLDYEQYF; DNA: TGCGCCAGCAGCTTGGGGACAGGGTTAGACTACGAGCAGTACTTC
length: 15; V: TRBV7-6; size: .; D: TRBD1; J: TRBJ2-2; CDR3: CASSSLQGRTGELFF; DNA: TGTGCCAGCAGCTCCCTACAGGGGCGGACCGGGGAGCTGTTTTTT
length: 15; V: TRBV2; size: .; D: .; J: TRBJ2-2; CDR3: CASSDADGDTGELFF; DNA: TGTGCCAGCAGTGACGCCGACGGGGACACCGGGGAGCTGTTTTTT
length: 15; V: TRBV18; size: once; D: TRBD1; J: TRBJ2-1; CDR3: CASSRDRGSYNEQFF; DNA: TGTGCCAGCTCACGCGACAGGGGTAGCTACAATGAGCAGTTCTTC
length: 13; V: TRBV29-1; size: .; D: .; J: TRBJ1-2; CDR3: CSVDRGGYEGYTF; DNA: TGCAGCGTTGATAGGGGGGGCTATGAAGGCTACACCTTC
length: 13; V: TRBV19; size: .; D: .; J: TRBJ1-3; CDR3: CASMRTAGNTIYF; DNA: TGTGCCAGTATGCGCACAGCTGGAAACACCATATATTTT
length: 14; V: TRBV2; size: .; D: .; J: TRBJ1-5; CDR3: CASSGRTDNQPQHF; DNA: TGTGCCAGCAGTGGCCGGACAGACAATCAGCCCCAGCATTTT
length: 13; V: TRBV19; size: .; D: TRBD1; J: TRBJ2-1; CDR3: CASSIHRQGEQFF; DNA: TGTGCCAGTAGTATCCACCGACAGGGAGAGCAGTTCTTC
length: 14; V: TRBV7-2; size: few; D: .; J: TRBJ1-1; CDR3: CASSLDPGWTEAFF; DNA: TGTGCCAGCAGCTTAGATCCGGGGTGGACTGAAGCTTTCTTT
length: 16; V: TRBV5-1; size: .; D: TRBD2; J: TRBJ2-1; CDR3: CASSLKAGGLVNEQFF; DNA: TGCGCCAGCAGCTTGAAAGCGGGGGGGCTTGTAAATGAGCAGTTCTTC
length: 11; V: TRBV28; size: .; D: .; J: TRBJ1-3; CDR3: CASSSPPRIYF; DNA: TGTGCCAGCAGTTCTCCTCCCAGGATATATTTT
length: 15; V: TRBV18; size: .; D: TRBD1; J: TRBJ2-2; CDR3: CASSPGQSNTGELFF; DNA: TGTGCCAGCTCACCGGGACAGTCGAACACCGGGGAGCTGTTTTTT
length: 18; V: TRBV3-1/TRBV3-2; size: .; D: .; J: TRBJ1-5; CDR3: CASSLSGTSKGINQPQHF; DNA: TGTGCCAGCAGTCTATCCGGGACATCTAAAGGGATAAATCAGCCCCAGCATTTT
length: 16; V: TRBV14; size: .; D: .; J: TRBJ1-1; CDR3: CASSQDWRRLNTEAFF; DNA: TGTGCCAGCAGCCAAGATTGGCGGAGGCTGAACACTGAAGCTTTCTTT
length: 13; V: TRBV7-9; size: .; D: TRBD1; J: TRBJ1-2; CDR3: CASSLLQGGGYTF; DNA: TGTGCCAGCAGCCTATTACAGGGGGGTGGCTACACCTTC
length: 18; V: TRBV6-8; size: .; D: TRBD1; J: TRBJ1-6; CDR3: CASSYGDIQGSYNSPLHF; DNA: TGTGCCAGCAGTTACGGGGATATACAGGGGTCCTATAATTCACCCCTCCACTTT
length: 16; V: TRBV18; size: .; D: .; J: TRBJ1-6; CDR3: CASSPAPISPNSPLHF; DNA: TGTGCCAGCTCACCGGCTCCCATTAGCCCCAATTCACCCCTCCACTTT
length: 16; V: TRBV7-2; size: .; D: TRBD2; J: TRBJ2-2; CDR3: CASSLVTSGGTGELFF; DNA: TGTGCCAGCAGCTTAGTTACTAGCGGGGGCACCGGGGAGCTGTTTTTT
length: 13; V: TRBV5-6; size: .; D: .; J: TRBJ2-7; CDR3: CASSLVISYEQYF; DNA: TGTGCCAGCAGCTTGGTGATCAGCTACGAGCAGTACTTC
length: 17; V: TRBV5-4; size: .; D: .; J: TRBJ2-2; CDR3: CASSSEGGERDTGELFF; DNA: TGTGCCAGCAGCTCCGAGGGGGGGGAGAGGGACACCGGGGAGCTGTTTTTT
length: 14; V: TRBV10-3; size: .; D: TRBD1; J: TRBJ2-3; CDR3: CAIRPGQGTDTQYF; DNA: TGTGCCATCAGACCGGGACAGGGAACAGATACGCAGTATTTT
length: 13; V: TRBV2; size: .; D: .; J: TRBJ1-5; CDR3: CASTDRANQPQHF; DNA: TGTGCCAGTACCGACAGAGCCAATCAGCCCCAGCATTTT
length: 14; V: TRBV5-5; size: once; D: .; J: TRBJ1-2; CDR3: CASSTNFADYGYTF; DNA: TGTGCCAGCAGCACTAACTTTGCGGACTATGGCTACACCTTC
length: 14; V: TRBV9; size: .; D: TRBD2; J: TRBJ2-5; CDR3: CASSKGLAGETQYF; DNA: TGTGCCAGCAGCAAGGGACTAGCGGGTGAGACCCAGTACTTC
length: 17; V: TRBV5-6; size: once; D: TRBD1; J: TRBJ1-3; CDR3: CASSSLRQGAAGNTIYF; DNA: TGTGCCAGCAGCAGCCTTCGACAGGGGGCTGCTGGAAACACCATATATTTT
length: 16; V: TRBV10-3; size: .; D: .; J: TRBJ2-7; CDR3: CAISESGVGIPYEQYF; DNA: TGTGCCATCAGTGAGTCGGGAGTGGGAATACCCTACGAGCAGTACTTC
length: 15; V: TRBV29-1; size: .; D: .; J: TRBJ2-1; CDR3: CSVDGRLRPTGEQFF; DNA: TGCAGCGTTGATGGTAGGTTACGACCTACGGGAGAGCAGTTCTTC
length: 16; V: TRBV29-1; size: .; D: TRBD1; J: TRBJ1-6; CDR3: CSVATGGQGTNSPLHF; DNA: TGCAGCGTTGCCACAGGCGGACAGGGCACTAATTCACCCCTCCACTTT
length: 16; V: TRBV10-2; size: .; D: TRBD2; J: TRBJ2-1; CDR3: CASSESRGGRYNEQFF; DNA: TGCGCCAGCAGTGAGTCCCGGGGCGGGAGGTATAATGAGCAGTTCTTC
length: 17; V: TRBV18; size: .; D: .; J: TRBJ2-2; CDR3: CASSLNKEGVNTGELFF; DNA: TGTGCCAGCTCACTTAACAAGGAGGGTGTCAACACCGGGGAGCTGTTTTTT
length: 12; V: TRBV18; size: .; D: .; J: TRBJ1-2; CDR3: CASSLPNYGYTF; DNA: TGTGCCAGCTCACTTCCGAACTATGGCTACACCTTC
length: 13; V: TRBV19; size: .; D: .; J: TRBJ2-5; CDR3: CASSGRIRETQYF; DNA: TGTGCCAGTAGTGGTCGAATTAGAGAGACCCAGTACTTC
length: 14; V: TRBV7-2; size: .; D: .; J: TRBJ2-7; CDR3: CASSRTTLAYEQYF; DNA: TGTGCCAGCAGCCGCACTACCTTGGCCTACGAGCAGTACTTC
length: 11; V: TRBV29-1; size: .; D: .; J: TRBJ2-5; CDR3: CSVDRAETQYF; DNA: TGCAGCGTTGACAGGGCGGAGACCCAGTACTTC
length: 15; V: TRBV9; size: once; D: .; J: TRBJ2-4; CDR3: CASSVRTGVADIQYF; DNA: TGTGCCAGCAGCGTGCGGACAGGAGTAGCGGACATTCAGTACTTC
length: 18; V: TRBV19; size: few; D: .; J: TRBJ1-1; CDR3: CASSITGVNVGGKTEAFF; DNA: TGTGCCAGTAGTATAACCGGGGTGAACGTAGGAGGGAAGACTGAAGCTTTCTTT
length: 16; V: TRBV5-4; size: .; D: TRBD1; J: TRBJ2-6; CDR3: CASSPWTGQGANVLTF; DNA: TGTGCCAGCAGTCCCTGGACAGGGCAAGGGGCCAACGTCCTGACTTTC